The entry below describes one T cell receptor beta chain. Its antigen is currently unknown. This entry belongs to a study of cytomegalovirus exposure and HLA in healthy donors. Study results and caveats: Previously analyzed data showed that most TCR beta V segments were productive at a frequency of about 87% or about 30%. Usually a TCR sequence was rare, but some public TCRs were found in many donors. It was around 160 TCR beta chains that were listed as cytomegalovirus-associated. By HLA locus, TCR association rates varied in a later analysis, with DRB1 showing the most and HLA-C the fewest.

Germline V gives CDR1 GTSNPN, CDR2 SVGIG (reference sequence). The CDR3 has 14 residues. The ends were cut back, 1 base at V and 8 bases at J, with 16 bases in the middle. A multiplex PCR was run with 60 Vbeta primers and 13 Jbeta primers. Produced via immunoSEQ multiplex PCR; TCRdb's table is partial and in-frame only. The table records approximately 110,000 clones, about four fifths of them present only once. V and J are TRBV30 and TRBJ2-3; weak D call: TRBD2 (6 bases). What was sequenced was PBMCs. The receptor was isolated from a woman in her fifties or sixties in good health and CMV-seropositive. CDR3 DNA: TGTGCCTGGAGTGGACAGCGGGTGGGAGGTACGCAGTATTTT. Amino acids: CAWSGQRVGGTQYF.